The rows below give T cell receptor beta chains drawn from one sample of a study of cytomegalovirus exposure and HLA in healthy donors. Assay used: immunoSEQ multiplex PCR; TCRdb lists only in-frame clones, some missing. The table includes roughly 150,000 clones, 65% to 80% detected once. The source material was PBMCs. These receptors all stem from a man between 18 and 35 years old in good health and CMV-seropositive. CDR3s include the opening cysteine and the closing phenylalanine or tryptophan. Each record gives: D gene, CDR3 length, clone size, V gene, J gene, CDR3 protein, CDR3 DNA. D genes are given only for firm matches. Clone sizes are given selectively: once, few, many, or a class where the clone is expanded.

d_gene: TRBD1; len: 14; abundance: NA; v_gene: TRBV27; j_gene: TRBJ1-6; CDR3aa: CASSPDRGTSPLHF; CDR3nt: TGTGCCAGCAGTCCCGACAGGGGTACGTCACCCCTCCACTTT
d_gene: NA; len: 14; abundance: NA; v_gene: TRBV7-9; j_gene: TRBJ1-6; CDR3aa: CASSLAGGNSPLHF; CDR3nt: TGTGCCAGCAGCCTCGCAGGTGGTAATTCACCCCTCCACTTT
d_gene: NA; len: 15; abundance: NA; v_gene: TRBV15; j_gene: TRBJ1-2; CDR3aa: CATSVYREIDDGYTF; CDR3nt: TGTGCCACCAGCGTCTACAGGGAGATTGATGATGGCTACACCTTC
d_gene: TRBD1; len: 15; abundance: NA; v_gene: TRBV6-5; j_gene: TRBJ1-4; CDR3aa: CASSYSRGRVEKLFF; CDR3nt: TGTGCCAGCAGTTACTCCAGGGGGCGGGTTGAAAAACTGTTTTTT
d_gene: NA; len: 15; abundance: NA; v_gene: TRBV5-6; j_gene: TRBJ1-2; CDR3aa: CASSPRETRNYGYTF; CDR3nt: TGTGCCAGCAGCCCTCGCGAAACCCGGAACTATGGCTACACCTTC
d_gene: NA; len: 13; abundance: NA; v_gene: TRBV6-1; j_gene: TRBJ2-3; CDR3aa: CASSFGSSDTQYF; CDR3nt: TGTGCCAGCTCTTTCGGGAGTTCAGATACGCAGTATTTT
d_gene: NA; len: 16; abundance: once; v_gene: TRBV7-9; j_gene: TRBJ2-1; CDR3aa: CASGGGFPRPHNEQFF; CDR3nt: TGTGCCAGCGGCGGTGGATTCCCCCGCCCCCACAATGAGCAGTTCTTC
d_gene: NA; len: 15; abundance: few; v_gene: TRBV4-2; j_gene: TRBJ1-1; CDR3aa: CASSQDQQVNTEAFF; CDR3nt: TGTGCCAGCAGCCAGGATCAACAGGTTAACACTGAAGCTTTCTTT
d_gene: TRBD1; len: 15; abundance: few; v_gene: TRBV10-3; j_gene: TRBJ2-2; CDR3aa: CAINETGRSTGELFF; CDR3nt: TGTGCCATCAATGAGACAGGGCGGAGCACCGGGGAGCTGTTTTTT
d_gene: NA; len: 15; abundance: NA; v_gene: TRBV27; j_gene: TRBJ2-3; CDR3aa: CASSLWAGSTDTQYF; CDR3nt: TGTGCCAGCAGTTTATGGGCAGGAAGCACAGATACGCAGTATTTT
d_gene: TRBD2; len: 15; abundance: NA; v_gene: TRBV5-1; j_gene: TRBJ2-1; CDR3aa: CASSPRGGPYNEQFF; CDR3nt: TGCGCCAGCAGCCCGCGGGGGGGGCCCTACAATGAGCAGTTCTTC
d_gene: NA; len: 20; abundance: NA; v_gene: TRBV4-1; j_gene: TRBJ1-1; CDR3aa: CASSQDESRTGPVGGTEAFF; CDR3nt: TGCGCCAGCAGCCAAGACGAATCGAGAACAGGGCCCGTGGGGGGGACTGAAGCTTTCTTT
d_gene: TRBD2; len: 18; abundance: NA; v_gene: TRBV13; j_gene: TRBJ2-1; CDR3aa: CASRTGLAGSSSYNEQFF; CDR3nt: TGTGCCAGCAGGACGGGACTAGCGGGCTCGAGCTCCTACAATGAGCAGTTCTTC
d_gene: TRBD1; len: 16; abundance: NA; v_gene: TRBV5-1; j_gene: TRBJ1-1; CDR3aa: CASSVGQGAMNTEAFF; CDR3nt: TGCGCCAGCAGCGTTGGACAGGGTGCCATGAACACTGAAGCTTTCTTT
d_gene: TRBD1; len: 14; abundance: once; v_gene: TRBV30; j_gene: TRBJ2-4; CDR3aa: CAWSPDRQGSIQHF; CDR3nt: TGTGCCTGGAGCCCAGATCGACAGGGGAGCATTCAGCACTTC
d_gene: NA; len: 13; abundance: NA; v_gene: TRBV5-1; j_gene: TRBJ2-5; CDR3aa: CASSFSVQETQYF; CDR3nt: TGCGCCAGCAGCTTCTCGGTCCAAGAGACCCAGTACTTC
d_gene: NA; len: 13; abundance: once; v_gene: TRBV11-2; j_gene: TRBJ2-5; CDR3aa: CASSSGHQETQYF; CDR3nt: TGTGCCAGCAGCTCTGGACATCAAGAGACCCAGTACTTC
d_gene: TRBD1; len: 17; abundance: many; v_gene: TRBV7-9; j_gene: TRBJ2-2; CDR3aa: CASSSNRDRIDTGELFF; CDR3nt: TGTGCCAGCAGCTCAAACCGGGACAGGATCGACACCGGGGAGCTGTTTTTT
d_gene: NA; len: 14; abundance: NA; v_gene: TRBV19; j_gene: TRBJ2-2; CDR3aa: CASSTGQTTGELFF; CDR3nt: TGTGCCAGTAGTACAGGACAGACCACCGGGGAGCTGTTTTTT
d_gene: TRBD1; len: 18; abundance: once; v_gene: TRBV7-9; j_gene: TRBJ2-5; CDR3aa: CASSLVGTARLYQETQYF; CDR3nt: TGTGCCAGCAGCTTAGTAGGGACAGCCCGTTTGTACCAAGAGACCCAGTACTTC
d_gene: NA; len: 15; abundance: NA; v_gene: TRBV11-1; j_gene: TRBJ1-1; CDR3aa: CASSLPSTGNTEAFF; CDR3nt: TGTGCCAGCAGCTTACCTTCAACAGGGAACACTGAAGCTTTCTTT
d_gene: TRBD1; len: 13; abundance: NA; v_gene: TRBV18; j_gene: TRBJ1-2; CDR3aa: CASSPGQTYGYTF; CDR3nt: TGTGCCAGCTCACCGGGACAGACTTATGGCTACACCTTC
d_gene: TRBD2; len: 16; abundance: NA; v_gene: TRBV19; j_gene: TRBJ2-1; CDR3aa: CASSIQAGGSYNEQFF; CDR3nt: TGTGCCAGTAGTATTCAAGCGGGAGGATCCTACAATGAGCAGTTCTTC
d_gene: NA; len: 15; abundance: NA; v_gene: TRBV5-4; j_gene: TRBJ2-2; CDR3aa: CASSGGSSGPGELFF; CDR3nt: TGTGCCAGCAGCGGGGGGTCATCGGGGCCCGGGGAGCTGTTTTTT
d_gene: NA; len: 14; abundance: NA; v_gene: TRBV2; j_gene: TRBJ2-3; CDR3aa: CASTGRVNTDTQYF; CDR3nt: TGTGCCAGCACAGGCAGGGTCAACACAGATACGCAGTATTTT
d_gene: NA; len: 14; abundance: NA; v_gene: TRBV27; j_gene: TRBJ1-4; CDR3aa: CASSWGGENEKLFF; CDR3nt: TGTGCCAGCAGTTGGGGGGGCGAGAATGAAAAACTGTTTTTT
d_gene: TRBD1; len: 13; abundance: NA; v_gene: TRBV28; j_gene: TRBJ1-5; CDR3aa: CASSDRVNQPQHF; CDR3nt: TGTGCCAGCTCTGACAGGGTGAATCAGCCCCAGCATTTT
d_gene: TRBD1; len: 14; abundance: NA; v_gene: TRBV19; j_gene: TRBJ1-2; CDR3aa: CASSTGGHSYGYTF; CDR3nt: TGTGCCAGTAGTACAGGGGGCCATAGCTATGGCTACACCTTC
d_gene: NA; len: 17; abundance: few; v_gene: TRBV7-6; j_gene: TRBJ1-5; CDR3aa: CASSLGRTVISNQPQHF; CDR3nt: TGTGCCAGCAGCTTAGGTCGGACAGTTATTAGCAATCAGCCCCAGCATTTT
d_gene: TRBD1; len: 15; abundance: NA; v_gene: TRBV7-9; j_gene: TRBJ2-6; CDR3aa: CASSLTGSGANVLTF; CDR3nt: TGTGCCAGCAGCTTGACAGGGTCTGGGGCCAACGTCCTGACTTTC
d_gene: NA; len: 15; abundance: NA; v_gene: TRBV5-1; j_gene: TRBJ2-3; CDR3aa: CASSLVTRVIDTQYF; CDR3nt: TGCGCCAGCAGCTTGGTCACGAGGGTGATAGATACGCAGTATTTT
d_gene: NA; len: 15; abundance: NA; v_gene: TRBV9; j_gene: TRBJ1-4; CDR3aa: CASSVVGGSEEKLFF; CDR3nt: TGTGCCAGCAGCGTAGTGGGAGGGTCCGAAGAAAAACTGTTTTTT
d_gene: NA; len: 12; abundance: NA; v_gene: TRBV5-1; j_gene: TRBJ1-1; CDR3aa: CASSFGDTEAFF; CDR3nt: TGCGCCAGCAGCTTCGGAGACACTGAAGCTTTCTTT
d_gene: NA; len: 16; abundance: NA; v_gene: TRBV5-6; j_gene: TRBJ2-1; CDR3aa: CASSLRRSSSYNEQFF; CDR3nt: TGTGCCAGCAGCTTAAGACGTTCTAGCTCCTACAATGAGCAGTTCTTC
d_gene: NA; len: 13; abundance: NA; v_gene: TRBV14; j_gene: TRBJ2-5; CDR3aa: CASSPLGEVTQYF; CDR3nt: TGTGCCAGCAGCCCCCTAGGGGAGGTGACCCAGTACTTC
d_gene: TRBD2; len: 16; abundance: NA; v_gene: TRBV5-6; j_gene: TRBJ2-1; CDR3aa: CASSIQREGRTNEQFF; CDR3nt: TGTGCCAGCAGCATTCAGCGGGAGGGCCGTACCAATGAGCAGTTCTTC
d_gene: TRBD2; len: 15; abundance: NA; v_gene: TRBV19; j_gene: TRBJ2-5; CDR3aa: CASTPSGGAWETQYF; CDR3nt: TGTGCCAGTACCCCTAGCGGGGGGGCCTGGGAGACCCAGTACTTC
d_gene: TRBD1; len: 14; abundance: NA; v_gene: TRBV7-3; j_gene: TRBJ1-1; CDR3aa: CASSLGQQNTEAFF; CDR3nt: TGTGCCAGCAGCTTGGGACAGCAGAACACTGAAGCTTTCTTT
d_gene: TRBD1; len: 13; abundance: NA; v_gene: TRBV10-2; j_gene: TRBJ1-5; CDR3aa: CASSEGARQPQHF; CDR3nt: TGCGCCAGCAGCGAGGGGGCGCGGCAGCCCCAGCATTTT
d_gene: NA; len: 15; abundance: NA; v_gene: TRBV6-1; j_gene: TRBJ1-5; CDR3aa: CASRLGRQDNQPQHF; CDR3nt: TGTGCCAGCAGGCTAGGCAGACAGGACAATCAGCCCCAGCATTTT
d_gene: TRBD1; len: 16; abundance: NA; v_gene: TRBV4-1; j_gene: TRBJ2-1; CDR3aa: CASSLRQGGPYNEQFF; CDR3nt: TGCGCCAGCAGCCTTAGACAGGGTGGCCCCTACAATGAGCAGTTCTTC
d_gene: NA; len: 12; abundance: NA; v_gene: TRBV19; j_gene: TRBJ1-1; CDR3aa: CASSISGREAFF; CDR3nt: TGTGCCAGTAGTATTTCGGGTAGAGAAGCTTTCTTT